The 20 T cell receptor beta chains listed next were all sequenced from one sample in a study of identical twins. TCRdb redid the calling of the 5' RACE reads with MiXCR, one entry per CDR3 protein. The table includes 240,000 or so distinct CDR3 sequences, roughly 12% detected once. These data also featured in a second study, about yellow fever vaccine responses in identical twins.

The sequenced material came from memory (CD45RO+) T cells sorted from blood. The source of these receptors is a woman between 18 and 30 years old in good health.

This sequence joins TRBV7-9 and TRBJ2-5, with D maybe TRBD2 (6 bases). The CDR3 loop spans 16 amino acids. V was shortened by 5 bases and J by 4 bases, with 20 bases between the two germline ends. Germline CDR1 and CDR2: SEHNR and FQNEAQ (reference sequence). CDR3 protein: CASSPAGTAVGETQYF. CDR3 DNA sequence: TGTGCCAGCAGCCCCGCGGGGACCGCCGTGGGAGAGACCCAGTACTTC.

This clonotype occurred a few times. The V call is TRBV29-1, the J call TRBJ2-2; D might be TRBD1 (6 bases). This CDR3 spans 15 amino acids. CDR1 SQVTM and CDR2 ANQGSEA come from the germline V gene. Trimming removed 4 bases at V and 1 base at J, with 13 bases between. The CDR3 DNA follows: TGCAGCGTTGGAGGGGGAACAGGGAACACCGGGGAGCTGTTTTTT. Translation gives CSVGGGTGNTGELFF.

This clonotype was observed a few times. The rearrangement uses TRBV11-3 and TRBJ2-3, with a weak D call TRBD1 (6 bases). This CDR3 is 14 amino acids long. V was cut by 5 bases and J by 4 bases, with 13 bases left in between. Germline V gene sequence: CDR1 SGHNT, CDR2 YENEEA. The CDR3 sequence is CASSGRDISDTQYF. The CDR3 DNA reads TGTGCCAGCAGCGGCAGGGACATTTCAGATACGCAGTATTTT.

This clonotype was counted between two and nine times. The chain links TRBV27 to TRBJ2-3; D uncertain. The CDR3 sequence is 17 residues long. The V end lost 5 bases, the J end lost 0 bases, and 18 bases lay between the germline ends. Germline V gene lookup returns CDR1 MNHEY and CDR2 SMNVEV (reference sequence). In DNA, the CDR3 is TGTGCCAGCAGTCGCCGGACGGCTGCCCTTAGCACAGATACGCAGTATTTT. Its protein is CASSRRTAALSTDTQYF.

A few counts support this clonotype. This chain uses TRBV6-2 or TRBV6-3 with TRBJ1-5, with D possibly TRBD1 on 5 matching bases. Germline V gene sequence: CDR1 MNHEY, CDR2 SVGEGT. This CDR3 region has 13 residues. Between the trimmed V and J ends, which lost 5 bases and 7 bases, there was a span of 12 bases. The CDR3 DNA is TGTGCCAGCAGTCCCGCGGGGGGGCAGCCCCAGCATTTT. Translating gives CASSPAGGQPQHF.

This clonotype was detected a few times. The chain carries TRBV28 and TRBJ2-7, with 9 bases that match TRBD2. V lost 5 bases to trimming and J lost 6 bases; unmatched junction nucleotides: 14. Germline CDR1 and CDR2: MDHEN and SYDVKM. This CDR3 spans 16 amino acids. Here the CDR3 DNA reads TGTGCCAGCAGTATACTCTTTAGCGGGAGTCCGCTCGAGCAGTACTTC. Protein sequence: CASSILFSGSPLEQYF.

V and J are TRBV23-1 and TRBJ2-3, with 10 bases identical to TRBD2. TRBV23-1 counts as an open reading frame of uncertain function. V was clipped by 0 bases and J by 3 bases; unmatched bases: 3. There are 16 residues in the CDR3. For the CDR3, the DNA is TGCGCCAGCAGTCAATCTGCAGCGGGAGGGACAGATACGCAGTATTTT. This gives the protein CASSQSAAGGTDTQYF.

J is TRBJ2-7 and V is TRBV14; 8 bases map to TRBD1. V gave up 1 base and J gave up 3 bases; unmatched junction bases: 5. Germline V gives CDR1 SGHDN, CDR2 FVKESK. The CDR3 is 15 residues long. The CDR3 region has the DNA TGTGCCAGCAGCCAAGGGACAGGGTTGCTCTACGAGCAGTACTTC. It specifies CASSQGTGLLYEQYF.

This clonotype was recorded many times. The chain combines TRBV15 with TRBJ2-7; D is uncertain. Trimming took off 5 bases at V and 2 bases at J, with 7 bases between the two ends. This CDR3 comprises 12 residues. The germline gives CDR1 LNHNV, CDR2 YYDKDF (reference sequence). This chain's CDR3 is CATSGQTYEQYF. The DNA for the CDR3 is TGTGCCACCAGCGGGCAGACCTACGAGCAGTACTTC.

This sequence joins TRBV11-3 and TRBJ2-1, with 7 positions matching TRBD2. CDR3 length: 13 amino acids. Germline CDR1 reads SGHNT; CDR2 reads YENEEA. The trim removed 1 base at V and 9 bases at J, leaving 3 bases unmatched. The CDR3 spells CASSLGGTIEQFF. The CDR3 DNA sequence: TGTGCCAGCAGCTTAGGAGGGACTATTGAGCAGTTCTTC.

This rearrangement joins TRBV2 to TRBJ2-3; D call uncertain. Germline V gene sequence: CDR1 SNHLY, CDR2 FYNNEI. This CDR3 comprises 14 residues. The germline V and J ends were trimmed by 1 base and 3 bases, with 8 bases remaining between them. In DNA, the CDR3 is TGTGCCAGCAGTGAAGGGGCAGCGACAGATACGCAGTATTTT. Its translation is CASSEGAATDTQYF.

This clonotype was seen more than once but under ten times. The J gene is TRBJ2-3, the V gene TRBV5-6; D not certain. V shed 0 bases and J shed 6 bases, with 14 bases lying between them. Germline V gives CDR1 SGHDT, CDR2 YYEEEE. The CDR3 runs 15 residues. DNA of the CDR3: TGTGCCAGCAGCTTGGGGGTCTCCCCCGCGGATACGCAGTATTTT. Amino acids: CASSLGVSPADTQYF. The entire variable domain, with the rest obtained from reference TRBV5-6 and TRBJ2-3, is as follows: DAGVTQSPTHLIKTRGQQVTLRCSPKSGHDTVSWYQQALGQGPQFIFQYYEEEERQRGNFPDRFSGHQFPNYSSELNVNALLLGDSALYLCASSLGVSPADTQYFGPGTRLTVL.

The rearrangement joins TRBV7-9 to TRBJ1-2, with 10 bases lining up with TRBD1. The CDR3 runs to 12 residues. J was trimmed by 12 bases and V by 5 bases; bases with no gene match: 6. CDR1 SEHNR and CDR2 FQNEAQ come from the germline V gene (reference sequence). The CDR3 is CASSITGQGNTF. The CDR3 DNA sequence: TGTGCCAGCAGCATCACGGGACAGGGGAACACCTTC.

This clonotype was observed a handful of times. The CDR3 sequence is CASSFGRDRETQYF. CDR3 nucleotides: TGTGCCAGCAGTTTCGGCAGGGATCGAGAGACCCAGTACTTC. V usage is TRBV12-3 or TRBV12-4 and J usage is TRBJ2-5; a possible D gene is TRBD1 (5 bases). This CDR3 contains 14 residues. Trimming left V 3 bases short and J 4 bases short, with 12 bases between.

The chain carries TRBV5-6 and TRBJ2-7, with 9 bases identical to TRBD2. CDR1 and CDR2 (germline): SGHDT, YYEEEE. V gave up 0 bases and J gave up 0 bases; unmatched junction bases: 4. There are 16 residues in the CDR3. CDR3 protein: CASSLGAGGLSYEQYF. As DNA, the CDR3 is TGTGCCAGCAGCTTGGGGGCGGGAGGGCTCTCCTACGAGCAGTACTTC.

This clonotype was picked up one time. The chain recombines TRBV25-1 with TRBJ2-5, with TRBD2 matching over 8 bases. CDR1 and CDR2 (germline): MGHDK, SYGVNS. The CDR3 has 14 residues. The V gene end was trimmed by 5 bases and the J gene end by 3 bases; junction bases not matched to a gene: 5. In nucleotides, the CDR3 is TGTGCCAGCAGTACTGCGGGGGGCAAAGAGACCCAGTACTTC. Translating gives CASSTAGGKETQYF.

By its share, this clonotype is medium-sized (0.01 to 0.1%). This CDR3 reads CAISESGGGAQFF. In DNA, the CDR3 is TGTGCCATCAGTGAGTCTGGAGGGGGGGCCCAGTTCTTC. The rearrangement joins TRBV10-3 to TRBJ2-1, with a weak D call TRBD2 (7 bases). Germline loops: CDR1 ENHRY, CDR2 SYGVKD. This CDR3 has 13 amino acids. Trimming took off 0 bases at V and 13 bases at J, with 13 bases between the two ends.

The chain couples TRBV4-2 to TRBJ2-1; TRBD2 agrees at 10 bases. Germline V CDR1 and CDR2: LGHNA, YNFKEQ. This CDR3 comprises 15 residues. V lost 4 bases to trimming and J lost 7 bases; unmatched junction nucleotides: 7. CDR3 bases: TGTGCCAGCAGCCTCCAAGGGGGACTAGCGAATGAGCAGTTCTTC. Translated: CASSLQGGLANEQFF.

The chain combines TRBV3-1 with TRBJ2-3, with 10 nucleotides matching TRBD2. This CDR3 is 18 amino acids long. CDR1 is LGHDT, CDR2 YNNKEL, per germline (reference sequence). V dropped 4 bases and J dropped 8; count of bases not matched to a gene: 18. This CDR3 reads CASSRPRERGGRGGTQYF. The CDR3 region has the DNA TGTGCCAGCAGCCGTCCGAGGGAGCGGGGGGGCCGTGGGGGTACGCAGTATTTT.

The table lists this clonotype with a few counts. The chain has TRBV3-1 and TRBJ2-5; D remains ambiguous. The CDR3 has 16 residues. Trimming shortened V by 0 bases and J by 4 bases, and 15 bases separated the two germline ends. Germline CDR1 LGHDT, CDR2 YNNKEL (reference sequence). The CDR3 sequence is CASSQESYRGGETQYF. As DNA, the CDR3 is TGTGCCAGCAGCCAAGAATCTTATCGAGGCGGAGAGACCCAGTACTTC.